This T cell receptor beta chain was documented in a study of cytomegalovirus exposure and HLA in healthy donors. Study-wide background: Earlier, approximately 110 million unique TCR beta sequences were recovered from approximately 200 million T cells by an analysis. Findings of the study overall: For most subjects, TCR beta sequences were reported to predict HLA-A and HLA-B alleles with accuracy. Presence/absence results assume similar sequencing depth per donor, which may not hold.

A multiplex PCR was run with 60 Vbeta primers and 13 Jbeta primers. Data came from immunoSEQ multiplex PCR; TCRdb stores just in-frame clones and leaves some out. The table includes some 200,000 clones, approximately 85% detected once. Germline V gives CDR1 LNHNV, CDR2 YYDKDF (reference sequence). The CDR3 is 14 residues long. V lost 0 bases and J 2 bases, leaving 7 bases between the germline ends. Comments on this clone: Its antigen is unidentified.

The rearrangement joins TRBV15 to TRBJ1-2; tentatively, D is TRBD1 (6 bases). The source material was PBMCs. The source of this sequence is a young woman in good health and CMV-seronegative. CDR3 protein: CATSRDGTNYGYTF. The CDR3, as DNA: TGTGCCACCAGCAGAGATGGGACAAACTATGGCTACACCTTC.